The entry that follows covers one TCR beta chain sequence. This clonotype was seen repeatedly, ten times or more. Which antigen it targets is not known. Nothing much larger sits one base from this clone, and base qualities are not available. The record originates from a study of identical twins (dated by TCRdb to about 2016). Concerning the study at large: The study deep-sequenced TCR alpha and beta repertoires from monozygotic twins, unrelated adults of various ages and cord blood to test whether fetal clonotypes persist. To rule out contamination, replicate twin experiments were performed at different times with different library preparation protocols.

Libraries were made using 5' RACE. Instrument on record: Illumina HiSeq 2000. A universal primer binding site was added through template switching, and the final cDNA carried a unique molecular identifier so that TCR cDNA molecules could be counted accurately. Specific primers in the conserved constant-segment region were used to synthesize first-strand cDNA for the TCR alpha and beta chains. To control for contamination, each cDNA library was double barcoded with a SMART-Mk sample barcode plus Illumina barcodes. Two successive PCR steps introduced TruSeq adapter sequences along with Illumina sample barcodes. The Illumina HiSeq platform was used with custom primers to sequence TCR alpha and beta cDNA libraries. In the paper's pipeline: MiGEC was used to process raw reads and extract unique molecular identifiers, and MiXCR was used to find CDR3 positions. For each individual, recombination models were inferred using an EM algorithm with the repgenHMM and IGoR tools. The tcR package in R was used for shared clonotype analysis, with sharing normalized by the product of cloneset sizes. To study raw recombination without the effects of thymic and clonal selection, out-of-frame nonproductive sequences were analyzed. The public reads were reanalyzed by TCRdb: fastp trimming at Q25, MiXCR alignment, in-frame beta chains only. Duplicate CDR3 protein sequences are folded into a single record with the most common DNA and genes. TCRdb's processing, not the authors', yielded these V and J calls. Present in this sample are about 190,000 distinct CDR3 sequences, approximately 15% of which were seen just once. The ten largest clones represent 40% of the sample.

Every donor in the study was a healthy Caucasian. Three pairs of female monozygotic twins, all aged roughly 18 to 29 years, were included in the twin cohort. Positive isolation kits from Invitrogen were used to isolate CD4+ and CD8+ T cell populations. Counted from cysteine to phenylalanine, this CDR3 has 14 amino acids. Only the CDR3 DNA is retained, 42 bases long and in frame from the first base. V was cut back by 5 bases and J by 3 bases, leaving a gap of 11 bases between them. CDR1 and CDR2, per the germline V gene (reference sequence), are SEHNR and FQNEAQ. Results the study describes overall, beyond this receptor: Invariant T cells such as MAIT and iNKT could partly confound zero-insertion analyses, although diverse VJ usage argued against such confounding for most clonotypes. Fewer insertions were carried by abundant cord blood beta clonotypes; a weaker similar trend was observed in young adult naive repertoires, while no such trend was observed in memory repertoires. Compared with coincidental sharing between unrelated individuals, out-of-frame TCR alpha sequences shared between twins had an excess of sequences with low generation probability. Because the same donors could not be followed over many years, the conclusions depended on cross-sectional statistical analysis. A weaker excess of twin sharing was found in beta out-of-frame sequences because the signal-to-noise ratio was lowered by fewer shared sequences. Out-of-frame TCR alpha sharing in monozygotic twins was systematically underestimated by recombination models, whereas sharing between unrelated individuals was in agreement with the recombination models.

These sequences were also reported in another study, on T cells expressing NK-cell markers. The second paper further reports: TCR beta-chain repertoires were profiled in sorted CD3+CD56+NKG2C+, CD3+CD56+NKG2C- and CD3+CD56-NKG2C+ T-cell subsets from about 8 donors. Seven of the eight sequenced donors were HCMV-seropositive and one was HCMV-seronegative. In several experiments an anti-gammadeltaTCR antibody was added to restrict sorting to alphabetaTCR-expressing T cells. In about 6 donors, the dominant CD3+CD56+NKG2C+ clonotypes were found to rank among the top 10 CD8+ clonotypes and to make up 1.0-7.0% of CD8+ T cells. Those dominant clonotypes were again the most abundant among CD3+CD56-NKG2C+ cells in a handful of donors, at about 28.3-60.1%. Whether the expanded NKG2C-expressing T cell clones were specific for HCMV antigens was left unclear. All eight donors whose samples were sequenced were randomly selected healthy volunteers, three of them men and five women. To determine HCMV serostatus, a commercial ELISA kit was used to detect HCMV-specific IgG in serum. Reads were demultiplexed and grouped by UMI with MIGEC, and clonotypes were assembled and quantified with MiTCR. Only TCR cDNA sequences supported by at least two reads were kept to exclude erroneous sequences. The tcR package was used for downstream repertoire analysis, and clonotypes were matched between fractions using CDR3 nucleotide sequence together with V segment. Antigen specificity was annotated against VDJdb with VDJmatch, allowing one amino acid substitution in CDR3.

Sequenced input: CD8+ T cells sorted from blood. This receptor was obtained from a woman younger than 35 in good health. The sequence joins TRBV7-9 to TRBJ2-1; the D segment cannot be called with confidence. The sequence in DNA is TGTGCCAGCAGCAAGGATCTAGGCTACAATGAGCAGTTCTTC. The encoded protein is CASSKDLGYNEQFF.